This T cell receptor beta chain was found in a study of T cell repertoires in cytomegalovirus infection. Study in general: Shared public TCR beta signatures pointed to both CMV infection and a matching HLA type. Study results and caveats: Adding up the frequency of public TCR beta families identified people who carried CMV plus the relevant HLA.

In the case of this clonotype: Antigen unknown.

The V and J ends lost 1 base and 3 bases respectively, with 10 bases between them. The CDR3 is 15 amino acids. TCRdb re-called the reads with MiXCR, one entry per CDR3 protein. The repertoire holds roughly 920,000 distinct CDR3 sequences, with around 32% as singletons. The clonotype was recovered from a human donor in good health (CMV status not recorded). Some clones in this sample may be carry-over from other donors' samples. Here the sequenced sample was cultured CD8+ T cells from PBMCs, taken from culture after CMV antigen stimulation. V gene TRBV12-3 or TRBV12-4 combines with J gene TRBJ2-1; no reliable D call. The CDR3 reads CASSLVSPVYNEQFF. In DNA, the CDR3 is TGTGCCAGCAGTTTAGTGTCCCCCGTCTACAATGAGCAGTTCTTC.